Listed below are T cell receptor beta chains from one sample, sequenced in a study of shared clonotypes between healthy human individuals. This table comes from immunoSEQ multiplex PCR, and its TCRdb copy is limited to in-frame clones, with some not included. The sample includes some 1,600,000 clones, under 99% of them seen just once. Sequenced input: naive CD4+ T cells sorted from blood. These receptors were collected from a man aged 25-40 years in good health. Each CDR3 is given with its conserved first and last residue. The order of the fields is V gene, J gene, clone size, D gene, CDR3 protein, CDR3 DNA. D genes are given only for firm matches. A clone size is listed for some rows: how often the clone was seen (once, few, many), or a class if it is expanded.

TRBV14	TRBJ2-7	once	TRBD1	CASRRAGQGAQNEQYF	TGTGCCAGCAGACGTGCCGGACAGGGGGCTCAGAACGAGCAGTACTTC
TRBV1	TRBJ1-5	.	.	CTSSQERAATNQPQHF	TGCACCAGCAGCCAAGAGCGCGCTGCCACCAATCAGCCCCAGCATTTT
TRBV9	TRBJ1-1	.	TRBD1	CASSVGTGSAEAFF	TGTGCCAGCAGCGTGGGGACAGGGAGCGCTGAAGCTTTCTTT
TRBV7-6	TRBJ1-3	.	.	CASSLMGTGNTIYF	TGTGCCAGCAGCTTAATGGGGACTGGAAACACCATATATTTT
TRBV11-2	TRBJ2-7	.	.	CASSHSYEQYF	TGTGCCAGCAGCCATTCGTACGAGCAGTACTTC
TRBV27	TRBJ1-4	.	.	CASSLYRTAATNEKLFF	TGTGCCAGCAGTTTATACCGGACAGCTGCAACTAATGAAAAACTGTTTTTT
TRBV4-3	TRBJ2-4	.	TRBD1	CASSQDANRGSAEEAKNIQYF	TGCGCCAGCAGCCAAGATGCGAACAGGGGGTCTGCCGAGGAGGCCAAAAACATTCAGTACTTC
TRBV7-9	TRBJ1-1	.	.	CASTFLGQTAAEAFF	TGTGCCAGCACTTTCTTAGGACAGACTGCCGCTGAAGCTTTCTTT
TRBV27	TRBJ2-5	once	TRBD2	CASSLANGLAGTETQYF	TGTGCCAGCAGTTTGGCGAACGGGCTAGCGGGAACCGAGACCCAGTACTTC
TRBV18	TRBJ2-7	.	TRBD1	CASSPRQGATSYEQYF	TGTGCCAGCTCACCAAGGCAGGGGGCGACCTCCTACGAGCAGTACTTC
TRBV28	TRBJ2-1	.	.	CASSSPFSPRWKQFF	TGTGCCAGCAGTTCACCGTTCAGCCCACGGTGGAAGCAGTTCTTC
TRBV13	TRBJ2-7	.	TRBD2	CASRQGTSGSVQYF	TGTGCCAGCAGGCAGGGGACTAGCGGGAGCGTGCAGTACTTC
TRBV14	TRBJ2-3	once	.	CASSQYWADTQYF	TGTGCCAGCAGCCAATACTGGGCAGATACGCAGTATTTT
TRBV5-1	TRBJ2-5	.	.	CASSLLGTLGETQYF	TGCGCCAGCAGCTTACTCGGGACCCTTGGAGAGACCCAGTACTTC
TRBV7-2	TRBJ2-7	.	.	CASSLSRRPYEQYF	TGTGCCAGCAGCTTAAGTCGGAGACCCTACGAGCAGTACTTC
TRBV15	TRBJ2-7	.	.	CATSRDVGVYEQYF	TGTGCCACCAGCAGAGATGTGGGGGTCTACGAGCAGTACTTC
TRBV7-2	TRBJ2-3	.	.	CASSLTGHTDTQYF	TGTGCCAGCAGCTTAACGGGACACACAGATACGCAGTATTTT
TRBV9	TRBJ2-1	.	.	CASRARGDSSGHRNYNEQFF	TGTGCCAGCCGGGCTAGGGGGGATTCTAGCGGACACAGGAACTACAATGAGCAGTTCTTC
TRBV5-1	TRBJ1-3	.	.	CASSLVGSGNTIYF	TGCGCCAGCAGCTTGGTGGGGTCTGGAAACACCATATATTTT
TRBV5-1	TRBJ2-7	.	.	CASSFYPDTSYEQYF	TGCGCCAGCAGCTTCTACCCAGACACCTCCTACGAGCAGTACTTC
TRBV11-3	TRBJ1-1	.	.	CASSLGRDYFPQIF	TGTGCCAGCAGCTTAGGAAGGGACTATTTCCCCCAAATCTTT
TRBV5-4	TRBJ2-5	.	.	CASSLSVQETQYF	TGTGCCAGCAGCTTGTCGGTTCAAGAGACCCAGTACTTC
TRBV27	TRBJ2-1	.	TRBD2	CASSSPGTTNNEQFF	TGTGCCAGCAGTTCCCCCGGGACTACCAACAATGAGCAGTTCTTC
TRBV18	TRBJ2-1	.	TRBD1	CASSSRDRGGRYYNEQFF	TGTGCCAGCTCCTCCCGGGACAGGGGTGGAAGGTACTACAATGAGCAGTTCTTC
TRBV27	TRBJ2-1	.	TRBD2	CASSPRIAGANEQFF	TGTGCCAGCAGTCCTCGCATAGCGGGAGCCAATGAGCAGTTCTTC
TRBV5-1	TRBJ2-2	.	TRBD1	CASSGRQGDTGELFF	TGCGCCAGCAGTGGGCGACAGGGAGACACCGGGGAGCTGTTTTTT